This paragraph reports one TCR beta chain. Its specificity is not known. This specimen belongs to a study of cytomegalovirus exposure and HLA in healthy donors. As for the study in general: Earlier work reported approximately 110 million unique TCR beta sequences from about 170 million T cells.

With 60 Vbeta and 13 Jbeta primers, the PCR was carried out. This table comes from immunoSEQ multiplex PCR, and its TCRdb copy is limited to in-frame clones, with some not included. Of roughly 130,000 clones listed, roughly 78% are singletons. Among the donors, all were healthy bone marrow donors. The study, taken as a whole, reports: Reported results showed that the classifier diagnosed cytomegalovirus status with high specificity and sensitivity. Evidence from a later analysis indicated that most CMV-associated TCR beta chains looked HLA-restricted.

CDR3 length: 15 residues. The V end lost 8 bases, the J end lost 2 bases, and 19 bases lay between the germline ends. Germline V gene data show CDR1 as ENHRY and CDR2 as SYGVKD. V usage is TRBV10-3 and J usage is TRBJ2-7; tentative D call: TRBD1 (6 bases). The material sequenced was PBMCs. This TCR derives from a man aged 25-45 years in good health and CMV-seronegative. The CDR3 bases are TGTGCCATCGGGGGCGACCTGACAGAAACCTACGAGCAGTACTTC. The encoded protein is CAIGGDLTETYEQYF.